Following are 3 T cell receptor beta chains from one sample sequenced in a study of high-grade serous ovarian cancer treatment subgroups. The tumor samples were collected prior to definitive surgery or chemotherapy. The method was immunoSEQ multiplex PCR; TCRdb's version includes in-frame clones alone and lacks a portion of them. The sample shows around 8,800 clones, 88% of them seen only once. Specimen: tumor tissue. The source of these receptors is a human donor with high-grade serous ovarian cancer.

V and J are TRBV7-9 and TRBJ1-2; tentatively, D is TRBD1 (5 bases). This CDR3 has 15 residues. Looked up from germline, CDR1 is SEHNR and CDR2 is FQNEAQ (reference sequence). The V end was cut by 5 bases, the J end by 7 bases, with 20 bases between. CDR3 residues: CASSSFEGLGGGYTF. In DNA, the CDR3 is TGTGCCAGCAGCAGCTTCGAGGGACTGGGAGGTGGCTACACCTTC.

In this sample, this clone turned up a few times. The V gene is TRBV11-2, the J gene TRBJ1-4, with TRBD1 matching 7 bases. This CDR3 has 15 residues. Germline trimming cut 1 base from V and 8 bases from J; bases unmatched to any gene: 7. The germline CDR1 and CDR2 sequences are SGHAT and FQNNGV. For the CDR3, the DNA is TGTGCCAGCAGCTTAGTGCCAGGGGGAGGGGAAAAACTGTTTTTT. Translated: CASSLVPGGGEKLFF. The complete variable domain, with remaining parts taken from reference TRBV11-2 and TRBJ1-4, reads EAGVAQSPRYKIIEKRQSVAFWCNPISGHATLYWYQQILGQGPKLLIQFQNNGVVDDSQLPKDRFSAERLKGVDSTLKIQPAKLEDSAVYLCASSLVPGGGEKLFFGSGTQLSVL.

This clone occurred a few times. The rearrangement uses TRBV5-4 and TRBJ1-2, with D tentatively TRBD1 (5 bases). The CDR3 length is 12 residues. CDR1 SGHNT and CDR2 YYREEE come from the germline V gene (reference sequence). Between the trimmed V and J ends, which lost 2 bases and 6 bases, there was a span of 8 bases. The CDR3 protein is CASSFGGNGYTF. CDR3 sequence (DNA): TGTGCCAGCAGCTTCGGGGGGAATGGCTACACCTTC.